Listed here are 28 T cell receptor beta chains from one sample, sequenced in a study of blood T cell repertoires in COVID-19. Only in-frame clones appear in the TCRdb table, and some are missing; sequencing was by immunoSEQ multiplex PCR. The table shows about 330,000 clones, with over 80% occurring only once. Sequencing input: PBMCs or T cells enriched from blood (not recorded which). These TCRs come from a man aged 30 to 45 who had recovered from COVID-19.

The rearrangement joins TRBV18 to TRBJ2-5; perhaps TRBD1 as D (5 bases). The V end was cut by 3 bases, the J end by 2 bases, with 13 bases between. This CDR3 has 15 amino acids. Per germline, CDR1 KGHSH and CDR2 LQKENI. The CDR3 DNA reads TGTGCCAGCTCACCGACAACAGGCGGTCAAGAGACCCAGTACTTC. This codes for CASSPTTGGQETQYF. The variable domain in full, completed from reference TRBV18 and TRBJ2-5, reads NAGVMQNPRHLVRRRGQEARLRCSPMKGHSHVYWYRQLPEEGLKFMVYLQKENIIDESGMPKERFSAEFPKEGPSILRIQQVVRGDSAAYFCASSPTTGGQETQYFGPGTRLLVL.

The rearrangement joins TRBV3-1 (or the pseudogene TRBV3-2) to TRBJ1-2; possible D gene TRBD1, 6 bases. V was clipped by 4 bases and J by 3 bases, with 18 bases between them. The CDR3 sequence is 16 residues long. In germline, CDR1 is LGHDT, CDR2 YNNKEL (reference sequence). The CDR3 bases are TGTGCCAGCAGCCTTCATTCTGACAGGAGTTACTATGGCTACACCTTC. Translated, it gives CASSLHSDRSYYGYTF.

This chain joins TRBV6-5 and TRBJ1-2; D is uncertain. CDR1 and CDR2 (germline): MNHEY, SVGAGI. Trimming took 7 bases from V and 6 from J, leaving 15 bases between them. The CDR3 sequence is 13 residues long. The CDR3 region is CASTRLSGNGYTF. The DNA for the CDR3 is TGTGCCAGCACACGCCTTTCGGGGAATGGCTACACCTTC.

The rearrangement joins TRBV7-2 to TRBJ1-5; possibly TRBD1 for D (5 bases). CDR3 length: 15 residues. Trimming shortened V by 3 bases and J by 0 bases, and 9 bases separated the two germline ends. Germline CDR1 and CDR2: SGHTA and FQGNSA. The CDR3 reads CASSFGGDSNQPQHF. The DNA of the CDR3 is TGTGCCAGCAGCTTCGGGGGAGATAGCAATCAGCCCCAGCATTTT.

The chain recombines TRBV9 with TRBJ2-3; 14 nucleotides agree with TRBD2. Unmatched junction bases numbered 3, after V lost 1 base and J lost 2 bases. Germline CDR1 and CDR2: SGDLS and YYNGEE. This CDR3 is 17 amino acids long. CDR3: CASSVRTSGGLTDTQYF. As DNA, the CDR3 is TGTGCCAGCAGCGTAAGGACTAGCGGGGGGCTCACAGATACGCAGTATTTT.

The chain has TRBV3-1 (or the pseudogene TRBV3-2) and TRBJ2-7; D remains ambiguous. CDR3 length equals 12 residues. Germline values: CDR1 LGHDT, CDR2 YNNKEL (reference sequence). The V end was cut by 0 bases, the J end by 10 bases, with 10 bases between. DNA of the CDR3: TGTGCCAGCAGCCAAGATGTAGTGAGACAGTACTTC. Translation gives CASSQDVVRQYF.

CDR3 region: CASSGRLDQETQYF. CDR3 nucleotides: TGTGCCAGCAGCGGCAGACTGGATCAAGAGACCCAGTACTTC. The V and J genes are TRBV5-4 and TRBJ2-5; D remains ambiguous. The V and J ends lost 4 bases and 2 bases respectively, with 12 bases between them. CDR1 and CDR2 from the germline V gene are SGHNT and YYREEE (reference sequence). The CDR3 runs to 14 residues.

The rearrangement uses TRBV3-1 (or the pseudogene TRBV3-2) and TRBJ1-2; D might be TRBD1 (5 bases). V dropped 1 base and J dropped 8 bases, with 8 bases sitting between them. Germline CDR1 is LGHDT and CDR2 is YNNKEL (reference sequence). The CDR3 spans 12 residues. The CDR3 DNA is TGTGCCAGCAGCCAAGTTAGGGGAGGCTACACCTTC. Translated, it gives CASSQVRGGYTF.

The chain joins TRBV19 to TRBJ2-1, with D maybe TRBD2 (6 bases). V dropped 2 bases and J dropped 0 bases, with 8 bases sitting between them. CDR3 length: 15 amino acids. Germline assignment: CDR1 LNHDA and CDR2 SQIVND (reference sequence). CDR3 region: CASSISRDSYNEQFF. The CDR3 DNA is TGTGCCAGTAGTATATCGCGGGACTCCTACAATGAGCAGTTCTTC.

The chain is built from TRBV27 and TRBJ1-2; 9 bases align to TRBD1. V gave up 4 bases and J gave up 4 bases; unmatched junction bases: 7. CDR1 and CDR2 from the germline V gene are MNHEY and SMNVEV (reference sequence). CDR3 length: 15 amino acids. The CDR3 sequence: CASSSPGTGTYGYTF. As DNA, the CDR3 is TGTGCCAGCAGTTCTCCCGGGACAGGGACCTATGGCTACACCTTC.

The chain employs TRBV5-5 and TRBJ2-1; D is perhaps TRBD1 (6 bases). In germline, CDR1 is SGHKS, CDR2 YYEKEE (reference sequence). V lost 0 bases to trimming and J lost 9 bases, with 19 bases between them. This CDR3 has 16 residues. The CDR3 sequence: CASSLALRTAQGEQFF. The CDR3 DNA reads TGTGCCAGCAGCTTGGCGTTAAGGACAGCACAGGGTGAGCAGTTCTTC. The full variable domain, its missing parts supplied by reference TRBV5-5 and TRBJ2-1, is DAGVTQSPTHLIKTRGQQVTLRCSPISGHKSVSWYQQVLGQGPQFIFQYYEKEERGRGNFPDRFSARQFPNYSSELNVNALLLGDSALYLCASSLALRTAQGEQFFGPGTRLTVL.

The CDR3: CASSLGGGFYEQYF. In nucleotides, the CDR3 is TGTGCCAGCAGCTTAGGGGGAGGGTTCTACGAGCAGTACTTC. The chain carries TRBV11-2 and TRBJ2-7; TRBD2 matches at 7 bases. This CDR3 is built from 14 residues. Germline V gene sequence: CDR1 SGHAT, CDR2 FQNNGV. V shed 1 base, J shed 3 bases, and the junction held 3 bases outside the gene matches.

The rearrangement joins TRBV5-6 to TRBJ1-4; a weak D match, TRBD1 (6 bases). The V gene lost 3 bases and the J gene lost 4 bases, with 7 bases spanning the gap. The CDR3 consists of 13 residues. CDR1 and CDR2 from the germline V gene are SGHDT and YYEEEE. The CDR3 coding sequence is TGTGCCAGCAGCTGGGGGCTTAATGAAAAACTGTTTTTT. This encodes CASSWGLNEKLFF.

The V and J genes are TRBV6-6 and TRBJ1-2, with D maybe TRBD1 (5 bases). This CDR3 has 13 residues. V was clipped by 2 bases and J by 8 bases, with 12 bases between them. The V gene's germline CDR1 is MNHNY and CDR2 SVGAGI (reference sequence). The CDR3 coding sequence is TGTGCCAGCAGTTACGACAGCCCGGGCGGCTACACCTTC. It codes for CASSYDSPGGYTF.

The chain links TRBV13 to TRBJ1-1; D not resolved. In germline, CDR1 is PRHDT, CDR2 FYEKMQ (reference sequence). This CDR3 spans 13 amino acids. Between the trimmed V and J ends, which lost 6 bases and 0 bases, there was a span of 8 bases. The CDR3 sequence is CASSTYMNTEAFF. The CDR3 DNA is TGTGCCAGCAGTACTTATATGAACACTGAAGCTTTCTTT.

V usage is TRBV5-6 and J usage is TRBJ2-1, with D perhaps matching TRBD1 (6 bases). The CDR3 loop spans 14 amino acids. Germline CDR1 reads SGHDT; CDR2 reads YYEEEE. The V gene lost 4 bases and the J gene lost 8 bases, with 16 bases spanning the gap. This chain's CDR3 is CASSPNLSGDEQFF. In DNA form, the CDR3 reads TGTGCCAGCAGCCCAAATCTATCAGGGGATGAGCAGTTCTTC.

The rearrangement uses TRBV28 and TRBJ2-5; TRBD2 aligns across 11 bases. In germline, CDR1 is MDHEN, CDR2 SYDVKM. The trim removed 5 bases at V and 3 bases at J, leaving 5 bases unmatched. This CDR3 spans 15 amino acids. CDR3 region: CASSPLAGVEETQYF. The DNA of the CDR3 is TGTGCCAGCAGTCCACTAGCGGGGGTTGAAGAGACCCAGTACTTC.

The chain joins TRBV3-1 (or the pseudogene TRBV3-2) to TRBJ2-2; TRBD2 matches at 7 bases. With 4 bases clipped from V and 6 bases from J, the junction kept 11 bases outside the gene matches. CDR1 is LGHDT and CDR2 is YNNKEL in the germline V gene (reference sequence). There are 16 residues in the CDR3. In nucleotides, the CDR3 is TGTGCCAGCAGCCTAGTCGGGGGGACCTTGGCCGGGGAGCTGTTTTTT. It yields the protein CASSLVGGTLAGELFF.

This clone is a singleton in its sample. This chain connects TRBV7-6 to TRBJ2-2, with 10 bases matching TRBD2. The ends lost 5 bases at V and 1 base at J; junction bases unmatched: 10. Germline V CDR1 and CDR2: SGHVS, FNYEAQ. CDR3 length: 18 amino acids. CDR3 DNA: TGTGCCAGCAGCCCGGGACTAGCGCGGGTTAGGAACACCGGGGAGCTGTTTTTT. Translated: CASSPGLARVRNTGELFF.

The chain employs TRBV2 and TRBJ2-1, with TRBD2 identical over 9 bases. V was clipped by 11 bases and J by 6 bases; unmatched bases: 14. This CDR3 is 15 amino acids long. Germline V CDR1 and CDR2: SNHLY, FYNNEI. CDR3 residues: CASGGGGASPNEQFF. CDR3 DNA: TGTGCCTCAGGTGGCGGGGGGGCTTCACCCAATGAGCAGTTCTTC. Combining the CDR3 with reference TRBV2 and TRBJ2-1 gives the whole variable domain EPEVTQTPSHQVTQMGQEVILRCVPISNHLYFYWYRQILGQKVEFLVSFYNNEISEKSEIFDDQFSVERPDGSNFTLKIRSTKLEDSAMYFCASGGGGASPNEQFFGPGTRLTVL.

V is TRBV30 and J is TRBJ2-5; perhaps TRBD2 as D (6 bases). Trimming took 0 bases from V and 0 from J, leaving 11 bases between them. CDR1 is GTSNPN and CDR2 is SVGIG in the germline V gene (reference sequence). This CDR3 is 15 amino acids long. The CDR3: CAWSVREDYQETQYF. The CDR3 region has the DNA TGTGCCTGGAGTGTTAGGGAGGACTACCAAGAGACCCAGTACTTC.

The rearrangement uses TRBV19 and TRBJ1-5, with unresolved D. Germline CDR1 reads LNHDA; CDR2 reads SQIVND (reference sequence). Trimming removed 4 bases from V and 3 bases from J, with 10 bases in between. This CDR3 is 14 amino acids long. The CDR3 protein is CASSTRDFNQPQHF. CDR3 bases: TGTGCCAGTAGTACCCGGGATTTCAATCAGCCCCAGCATTTT.

The chain combines TRBV28 with TRBJ2-1; perhaps TRBD2 as D (6 bases). The CDR3 contains 15 residues. CDR1 is MDHEN and CDR2 is SYDVKM in the germline V gene. Trimming removed 6 bases from V and 5 bases from J, with 17 bases in between. CDR3 region: CASRPAVAENNEQFF. The CDR3 nucleotides read TGTGCCAGCAGACCTGCTGTAGCGGAGAACAATGAGCAGTTCTTC.

This sequence joins TRBV7-6 and TRBJ2-7; the match to TRBD2 covers 8 bases. The CDR3 totals 13 residues. The germline gives CDR1 SGHVS, CDR2 FNYEAQ. Unmatched junction bases numbered 1, after V lost 0 bases and J lost 6 bases. For the CDR3, the DNA is TGTGCCAGCAGCTTAGCGGCGGGGGGCGAGCAGTACTTC. As protein: CASSLAAGGEQYF.

The CDR3 DNA follows: TGTGCCAGCAGTTCGGGGGGGGCCAATCAGCCCCAGCATTTT. The encoded protein is CASSSGGANQPQHF. The rearrangement joins TRBV5-4 to TRBJ1-5; D might be TRBD1 (6 bases). Deletions cut 5 bases from V and 3 bases from J, with 12 bases between. The CDR3 contains 14 residues. Looked up from germline, CDR1 is SGHNT and CDR2 is YYREEE (reference sequence).

V usage is TRBV5-1 and J usage is TRBJ2-5, with TRBD2 matching over 8 bases. The junction had 6 bases not matched to a gene; V was cut back by 0 bases and J by 2 bases. Germline V gene lookup returns CDR1 SGHRS and CDR2 YFSETQ. CDR3 length: 16 residues. This CDR3 is CASSLGERGTQETQYF. For the CDR3, the DNA is TGCGCCAGCAGCTTGGGGGAGCGGGGGACACAAGAGACCCAGTACTTC. Using reference TRBV5-1 and TRBJ2-5 for the parts outside the CDR3, the full variable domain is KAGVTQTPRYLIKTRGQQVTLSCSPISGHRSVSWYQQTPGQGLQFLFEYFSETQRNKGNFPGRFSGRQFSNSRSEMNVSTLELGDSALYLCASSLGERGTQETQYFGPGTRLLVL.

This clone has more than one count but fewer than ten. In DNA, the CDR3 is TGTGCCAGCAGCTCAGGACTATCCCACAATGAGCAGTTCTTC. Protein: CASSSGLSHNEQFF. J is TRBJ2-1 and V is TRBV11-1; D possibly corresponds to TRBD2 (6 bases). The CDR3 has 14 residues. Germline V gene lookup returns CDR1 SGHAT and CDR2 FQDESV (reference sequence). V dropped 4 bases and J dropped 5 bases, with 12 bases sitting between them.

The chain combines TRBV7-2 with TRBJ2-5; 12 bases match TRBD1. V lost 5 bases to trimming and J lost 6 bases; unmatched junction nucleotides: 7. Germline lookup yields CDR1 SGHTA and CDR2 FQGNSA. There are 15 residues in the CDR3. CDR3: CASSTQGTGGQTQYF. For the CDR3, the DNA is TGTGCCAGCAGCACACAAGGGACAGGGGGCCAGACCCAGTACTTC.